This T cell receptor beta chain was retrieved from a study of beta chain features in type 1 diabetes. Study-level findings and limits: The VDJ junctions of type 1 diabetes patients carried fewer insertions and more deletions. TCRB CDR3s from Type 1 diabetes patients were moderately but significantly shorter in all four CD4+ subsets. For cells with high TCR expression, cDNA sequencing could yield over-representation.

About this clone itself: Antigen specificity is unknown.

From germline, CDR1 is SGHDT and CDR2 YYEEEE. The CDR3 length is 16 residues. V lost 4 bases, J lost 6 bases, and 10 bases stayed unmatched. Sequencing targeted expressed TCRB transcripts, as all isolated RNA had been reverse transcribed. The table came from immunoSEQ multiplex PCR; TCRdb's copy has only in-frame clones and leaves some out. Of more than 150,000 clones listed, roughly 9% are singletons. Sequencing was carried out using central memory CD4+ T cells from blood. The TCR was taken from a woman aged 30 to 39 with type 1 diabetes. This chain connects TRBV5-6 to TRBJ2-1; 10 bases line up with TRBD2. CDR3 sequence reads: CASSQTSGRALNEQFF. The CDR3 coding sequence is TGTGCCAGCAGCCAGACCAGCGGGAGGGCCCTCAATGAGCAGTTCTTC.